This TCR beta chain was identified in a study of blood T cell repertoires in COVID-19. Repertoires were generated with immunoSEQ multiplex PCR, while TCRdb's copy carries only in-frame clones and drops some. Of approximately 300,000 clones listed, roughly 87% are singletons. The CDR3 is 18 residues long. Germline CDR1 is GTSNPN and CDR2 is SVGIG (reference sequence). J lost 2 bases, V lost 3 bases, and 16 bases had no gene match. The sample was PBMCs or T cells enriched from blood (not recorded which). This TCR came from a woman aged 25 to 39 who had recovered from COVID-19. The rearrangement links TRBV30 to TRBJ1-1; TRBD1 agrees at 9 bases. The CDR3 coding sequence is TGTGCCTGGAGCCCGCGGGACAGGGTTTCATCCCAAAACACTGAAGCTTTCTTT. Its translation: CAWSPRDRVSSQNTEAFF.